Listed here are 32 T cell receptor beta chains from one sample, sequenced in a study of vaccination effects on CD4 cells after COVID-19. Following a roughly 10-day culture, CD4+ T cells were purified. The cohort was immunized with two doses of either the BNT162b2 or mRNA-1273 vaccine. Sequenced by immunoSEQ multiplex PCR; TCRdb stores in-frame clones only, minus some. Of tens of thousands of clones listed, about 63% are singletons. These TCRs' antigens remain unknown. Sequencing used CD4+ T cells from PBMCs cultured without peptide, obtained after COVID-19 vaccination. The receptors come from a human donor who received a COVID-19 vaccine.

V and J are TRBV21-1 and TRBJ2-3; the D call of TRBD2 is as the table states it, not checked on the DNA. TRBV21-1 is listed as a pseudogene. CDR3 length: 23 residues. CDR3 region: CASSNRVRDGTSEGGPGINTQYF. Written as DNA, the CDR3 is TGTGCCAGCAGCAATAGGGTACGTGATGGGACTAGCGAGGGGGGCCCAGGGATTAATACGCAGTATTTT.

The chain uses TRBV9 and TRBJ2-7; D unclear. The CDR3 contains 15 residues. Germline V gene data show CDR1 as SGDLS and CDR2 as YYNGEE. Trimming left V 0 bases short and J 0 bases short, with 10 bases between. The CDR3 DNA is TGTGCCAGCAGCGTAGGAGATACGGCCTCCTACGAGCAGTACTTC. Translated, it gives CASSVGDTASYEQYF.

This sequence joins TRBV10-3 and TRBJ1-2; a possible D gene is TRBD1 (6 bases). CDR1 is ENHRY, CDR2 SYGVKD, per germline. Trimming pared 2 bases from V and 7 bases from J, leaving 35 bases between. The CDR3 has 21 residues. The CDR3 here is CAISETGTRHRRKGERGGYTF. The CDR3, as DNA: TGTGCCATCAGTGAGACCGGGACACGCCATAGAAGGAAGGGAGAACGGGGTGGCTACACCTTC.

The chain is built from TRBV7-8 and TRBJ1-6; 7 nucleotides line up with TRBD1. The trim removed 5 bases at V and 5 bases at J, leaving 6 bases unmatched. CDR3 length: 15 residues. In germline, CDR1 is SGHVS, CDR2 FQNEAQ. CDR3 protein: CASSRGDSDNSPLHF. CDR3 DNA: TGTGCCAGCAGCCGTGGGGACAGTGATAATTCACCCCTCCACTTT.

This clone came up a few times. This chain links TRBV27 with TRBJ1-6; no firm D call. The germline gives CDR1 MNHEY, CDR2 SMNVEV (reference sequence). The CDR3 covers 13 residues. V gave up 7 bases and J gave up 11 bases, with 15 bases separating them. The CDR3 bases are TGTGCCAGCACCAAGTTTTACGGGACACCCCTCCACTTT. Translation: CASTKFYGTPLHF.

V gene TRBV28 combines with J gene TRBJ1-5; TRBD1 might be the D (5 bases). The CDR3 runs to 18 residues. Germline CDR1 and CDR2: MDHEN and SYDVKM. Trimming left V 1 base short and J 0 bases short, with 16 bases between. The CDR3 DNA sequence: TGTGCCAGCAGTTTATCTCGCTGGGGGATAGATAGCAATCAGCCCCAGCATTTT. This gives the protein CASSLSRWGIDSNQPQHF.

CDR3 protein: CASSLEASGSRDEQFF. The CDR3 nucleotides read TGTGCCAGCAGCTTAGAGGCTAGCGGGAGTCGCGATGAGCAGTTCTTC. This rearrangement joins TRBV11-3 to TRBJ2-1, with 10 bases matching TRBD2. Germline V lookup: CDR1 SGHNT, CDR2 YENEEA. The CDR3 totals 16 residues. The junction had 7 bases not matched to a gene; V was cut back by 0 bases and J by 8 bases. Based on the CDR3 plus reference TRBV11-3 and TRBJ2-1, the full variable domain is EAGVVQSPRYKIIEKKQPVAFWCNPISGHNTLYWYLQNLGQGPELLIRYENEEAVDDSQLPKDRFSAERLKGVDSTLKIQPAELGDSAVYLCASSLEASGSRDEQFFGPGTRLTVL.

The chain combines TRBV25-1 with TRBJ2-1; 13 bases are shared with TRBD2. Germline values: CDR1 MGHDK, CDR2 SYGVNS. The CDR3 runs to 16 residues. V dropped 6 bases and J dropped 7; count of bases not matched to a gene: 9. The CDR3 sequence is CASSPRGLAGMNEQFF. CDR3 in DNA: TGTGCCAGCAGCCCTCGGGGACTAGCGGGGATGAATGAGCAGTTCTTC.

The V call is TRBV10-3, the J call TRBJ2-3; 7 bases are a match to TRBD1. The CDR3 consists of 14 residues. CDR1 ENHRY and CDR2 SYGVKD come from the germline V gene. With 6 bases clipped from V and 2 bases from J, the junction kept 5 bases outside the gene matches. CDR3 nucleotides: TGTGCCATCAGCCGGGACAGATACACAGATACGCAGTATTTT. It is translated as CAISRDRYTDTQYF.

Only a few counts were recorded for this clone. DNA of the CDR3: TGTGCCAGCAGTTTACGCAGGGACAATGAGCAGTTCTTC. Translated: CASSLRRDNEQFF. The genes are TRBV12-3 or TRBV12-4 and TRBJ2-1, with a tentative D call TRBD1 (5 bases). The CDR3 sequence is 13 residues long. Deletions cut 2 bases from V and 5 bases from J, with 7 bases between.

The J gene is TRBJ2-1, the V gene TRBV5-5; 7 nucleotides match TRBD2. This CDR3 has 15 amino acids. With V trimmed by 0 bases and J by 4 bases, 4 bases remained unmatched. In germline, CDR1 is SGHKS, CDR2 YYEKEE (reference sequence). CDR3 loop: CASSLEEGGYNEQFF. CDR3 nucleotide sequence: TGTGCCAGCAGCTTGGAGGAGGGAGGGTACAATGAGCAGTTCTTC. The full variable domain, completed using reference TRBV5-5 and TRBJ2-1, is DAGVTQSPTHLIKTRGQQVTLRCSPISGHKSVSWYQQVLGQGPQFIFQYYEKEERGRGNFPDRFSARQFPNYSSELNVNALLLGDSALYLCASSLEEGGYNEQFFGPGTRLTVL.

The genes are TRBV3-1 (or the pseudogene TRBV3-2) and TRBJ2-7, with TRBD2 matching 8 bases. The CDR3 spans 15 residues. J was trimmed by 5 bases and V by 4 bases; bases with no gene match: 10. The germline gives CDR1 LGHDT, CDR2 YNNKEL (reference sequence). CDR3 protein: CASSLSGRFPHEQYF. For the CDR3, the DNA is TGTGCCAGCAGCCTGAGCGGGAGATTCCCCCACGAGCAGTACTTC.

This chain joins TRBV4-2 and TRBJ1-6, with 7 bases matching TRBD1. The CDR3 sequence is 14 residues long. CDR1 LGHNA and CDR2 YNFKEQ come from the germline V gene. The junction had 2 bases not matched to a gene; V was cut back by 1 base and J by 8 bases. The CDR3 nucleotides are TGTGCCAGCAGCCAAGGACAGGGTGATTCACCCCTCCACTTT. Protein: CASSQGQGDSPLHF.

This chain links TRBV29-1 with TRBJ1-2; 10 nucleotides align to TRBD1. This CDR3 has 13 residues. The germline CDR1 and CDR2 sequences are SQVTM and ANQGSEA. With 7 bases clipped from V and 5 bases from J, the junction kept 7 bases outside the gene matches. The CDR3 region has the DNA TGCAGCGCGTGGGACAGGGGAATGTATGGCTACACCTTC. Protein sequence: CSAWDRGMYGYTF.

The CDR3 DNA is TGTGCCAGCAGCGTAGCGGTAGACGGGGAGCTGTTTTTT. Translated: CASSVAVDGELFF. The chain links TRBV9 to TRBJ2-2, with D uncertain. The CDR3 consists of 13 residues. Trimming removed 0 bases at V and 7 bases at J, with 7 bases between. Germline CDR1 SGDLS, CDR2 YYNGEE.

The chain uses TRBV6-6 and TRBJ2-2; D possibly corresponds to TRBD1 (7 bases). Germline lookup yields CDR1 MNHNY and CDR2 SVGAGI (reference sequence). This CDR3 comprises 17 residues. Trimming took off 5 bases at V and 7 bases at J, with 23 bases between the two ends. CDR3 sequence reads: CASSRYPDQGGGGELFF. DNA for the CDR3: TGTGCCAGCAGTCGTTATCCCGACCAGGGGGGTGGCGGGGAGCTGTTTTTT.

The chain combines TRBV9 with TRBJ2-7; TRBD2 matches at 8 bases. The CDR3 covers 14 residues. The ends lost 3 bases at V and 3 bases at J; junction bases unmatched: 5. The germline V gene encodes CDR1 SGDLS and CDR2 YYNGEE. The DNA for the CDR3 is TGTGCCAGCAGCGCACCGGGACTAGTCTACGAGCAGTACTTC. Amino acids: CASSAPGLVYEQYF.

This clone turned up a few times. The CDR3 sequence: CASRAGINQPQHF. The CDR3 nucleotides are TGTGCCAGCAGGGCAGGGATCAATCAGCCCCAGCATTTT. This rearrangement joins TRBV6-5 to TRBJ1-5; D possibly corresponds to TRBD1 (5 bases). The CDR3 extends over 13 amino acids. V was clipped by 6 bases and J by 3 bases, with 9 bases between them. The germline gives CDR1 MNHEY, CDR2 SVGAGI.

This clone was seen more than once but under ten times. The chain carries TRBV7-9 and TRBJ1-2; D is unclear. The CDR3 consists of 15 residues. Trimming pared 1 base from V and 3 bases from J, leaving 12 bases between. Germline V gives CDR1 SEHNR, CDR2 FQNEAQ (reference sequence). CDR3 in amino acids: CASSLGMLLDYGYTF. CDR3 DNA sequence: TGTGCCAGCAGCTTAGGGATGCTTTTGGACTATGGCTACACCTTC.

This clone was recorded a few times. The chain recombines TRBV6-6 with TRBJ2-7; 9 nucleotides match TRBD2. V lost 3 bases and J lost 3; bases outside the gene matches: 3. The CDR3 consists of 14 residues. Germline V gene data show CDR1 as MNHNY and CDR2 as SVGAGI (reference sequence). Here the CDR3 reads CASSYSGSSYEQYF. CDR3 sequence (DNA): TGTGCCAGCAGTTATAGCGGGAGCAGCTACGAGCAGTACTTC.

The J gene is TRBJ1-1, the V gene TRBV2; tentatively, D is TRBD1 (5 bases). CDR3 length: 13 amino acids. Germline CDR1 reads SNHLY; CDR2 reads FYNNEI. V was pared by 5 bases and J by 2 bases, with 9 bases between. Here the CDR3 reads CASSQDSNTEAFF. The CDR3 DNA is TGTGCCAGCAGTCAAGACAGTAACACTGAAGCTTTCTTT.

The CDR3 sequence is CASSPLGLLNEQFF. The DNA of the CDR3 is TGTGCCAGCAGTCCCTTGGGACTCCTCAATGAGCAGTTCTTC. The chain joins TRBV3-1 (or the pseudogene TRBV3-2) to TRBJ2-1, with D possibly TRBD2 on 6 matching bases. Germline assignment: CDR1 LGHDT and CDR2 YNNKEL (reference sequence). The CDR3 is 14 residues long. V was shortened by 6 bases and J by 6 bases, with 15 bases between the two germline ends.

This clone was seen just once. The chain is built from TRBV5-6 and TRBJ1-3; TRBD1 might be the D (5 bases). The V gene's germline CDR1 is SGHDT and CDR2 YYEEEE. V gave up 2 bases and J gave up 2 bases, with 14 bases separating them. The CDR3 totals 16 residues. CDR3: CASSFQGTVPGNTIYF. Written as DNA, the CDR3 is TGTGCCAGCAGCTTCCAGGGTACGGTTCCTGGAAACACCATATATTTT.

V gene TRBV14 combines with J gene TRBJ1-3; D perhaps matches TRBD1 (5 bases). The germline CDR1 and CDR2 sequences are SGHDN and FVKESK. With 4 bases removed from V and 0 bases from J, the gap between germline ends came to 13 bases. This CDR3 contains 16 residues. The CDR3 loop is CASSPRDGYSGNTIYF. DNA for the CDR3: TGTGCCAGCAGCCCACGGGACGGATACTCTGGAAACACCATATATTTT.

The rearrangement uses TRBV7-9 and TRBJ2-1; 8 bases are shared with TRBD2. CDR1 is SEHNR and CDR2 is FQNEAQ in the germline V gene (reference sequence). V was clipped by 5 bases and J by 4 bases; unmatched bases: 10. CDR3 length: 16 amino acids. The CDR3 reads CASSQGGLAGYNEQFF. The CDR3 DNA follows: TGTGCCAGCAGCCAGGGAGGGCTAGCGGGTTACAATGAGCAGTTCTTC. Full variable domain (outside the CDR3, taken from reference TRBV7-9 and TRBJ2-1): DTGVSQNPRHKITKRGQNVTFRCDPISEHNRLYWYRQTLGQGPEFLTYFQNEAQLEKSRLLSDRFSAERPKGSFSTLEIQRTEQGDSAMYLCASSQGGLAGYNEQFFGPGTRLTVL.

This clone was recorded a few times. The chain has TRBV24-1 and TRBJ2-1, with TRBD2 as a possible D gene (7 bases). The V and J ends lost 7 bases and 2 bases respectively, with 11 bases between them. Per germline, CDR1 KGHDR and CDR2 SFDVKD. The CDR3 is 14 residues long. CDR3 sequence: CATRGGGPYNEQFF. CDR3 nucleotides: TGTGCCACCAGAGGGGGGGGCCCCTACAATGAGCAGTTCTTC.

The genes are TRBV6-5 and TRBJ1-1, with 7 bases matching TRBD1. V trimming: 0 bases; J trimming: 5 bases; junction bases outside the gene matches: 9. CDR3 length: 16 residues. CDR1 and CDR2 (germline): MNHEY, SVGAGI. The CDR3: CASSYSSTGRKTEAFF. CDR3 bases: TGTGCCAGCAGTTACTCTTCGACAGGGCGGAAGACTGAAGCTTTCTTT.

The chain is built from TRBV27 and TRBJ1-2, with 8 bases identical to TRBD1. The CDR3 consists of 18 residues. J gave up 2 bases and V 0 bases, and 11 bases lay outside the gene matches. Per germline, CDR1 MNHEY and CDR2 SMNVEV (reference sequence). CDR3 DNA sequence: TGTGCCAGCAGTTTATCGATGGGCAGGGGGCAAAGGAACTATGGCTACACCTTC. Its translation is CASSLSMGRGQRNYGYTF.

The chain links TRBV19 to TRBJ2-5; a weak D match, TRBD1 (5 bases). This CDR3 spans 15 amino acids. CDR1 is LNHDA and CDR2 is SQIVND in the germline V gene (reference sequence). V lost 3 bases, J lost 4 bases, and 15 bases lay in between. CDR3 DNA: TGTGCCAGTAGTATGCAGGGTTATCTTGGAGAGACCCAGTACTTC. This encodes CASSMQGYLGETQYF. Using reference TRBV19 and TRBJ2-5 for the parts outside the CDR3, the full variable domain is DGGITQSPKYLFRKEGQNVTLSCEQNLNHDAMYWYRQDPGQGLRLIYYSQIVNDFQKGDIAEGYSVSREKKESFPLTVTSAQKNPTAFYLCASSMQGYLGETQYFGPGTRLLVL.

This rearrangement joins TRBV21-1 to TRBJ2-1; TRBD1 is taken as the D call from the table, unchecked against the DNA. TRBV21-1 is termed a pseudogene. This CDR3 contains 19 residues. The CDR3 here is CASSAKTVLGVKGHNEQFF. In DNA form, the CDR3 reads TGTGCCAGCAGCGCAAAAACGGTTCTAGGGGTTAAAGGACACAATGAGCAGTTCTTC.

The genes are TRBV11-2 and TRBJ2-3, with no clear D. Germline assignment: CDR1 SGHAT and CDR2 FQNNGV. This CDR3 comprises 13 residues. V was cut by 5 bases and J by 6 bases, with 12 bases left in between. The DNA of the CDR3 is TGTGCCAGCAGCCCCCGGGTCTGGGATACGCAGTATTTT. Translation gives CASSPRVWDTQYF.

The genes are TRBV2 and TRBJ1-4; tentatively, D is TRBD1 (6 bases). V lost 2 bases and J lost 7, with 14 bases in between. Germline-derived CDR1 and CDR2 are SNHLY and FYNNEI. The CDR3 is made up of 15 amino acids. The CDR3 spells CASSEWGLGSEKLFF. As DNA, the CDR3 is TGTGCCAGCAGTGAATGGGGGCTAGGGAGTGAAAAACTGTTTTTT.